The 24 T cell receptor beta chains given below trace back to one sample, sequenced in a study of tumor-infiltrating lymphocytes in primary liver carcinoma. TCR beta cDNA was prepared out of roughly 450 ng total RNA by means of a constant-region primer. What produced the TCR beta libraries was three nested multiplex PCR rounds using slightly modified ARM-PCR. TRBV1-TRBV30 forward and Cbeta reverse primers drove the first two roughly 10-cycle rounds. TCRdb reprocessed the multiplex PCR reads via MiXCR and lists one record per CDR3 protein. The table has about 330,000 distinct CDR3 sequences, roughly two thirds seen once; the top ten hold about 6.5%. Unsorted whole blood supplied the RNA, and germline DNA was extracted too. Sample: peripheral blood. The receptors come from a man in his forties or fifties with primary liver carcinoma and hepatitis B virus infection.

This clonotype was seen repeatedly, ten times or more. The J gene is TRBJ1-6, the V gene TRBV20-1; 8 bases map to TRBD1. After removal of 6 bases from V and 9 bases from J, the junction contained 10 bases not matched to a gene. The germline gives CDR1 DFQATT, CDR2 SNEGSKA (reference sequence). The CDR3 consists of 14 residues. CDR3 bases: TGCAGTGCACACACGGACAGGGAGAGTTCACCCCTCCACTTT. Translating gives CSAHTDRESSPLHF.

The V gene is TRBV5-4, the J gene TRBJ2-3, with D unresolved. Trimming took 1 base from V and 5 from J, leaving 8 bases between them. The germline V gene has CDR1 SGHNT and CDR2 YYREEE (reference sequence). The CDR3 sequence is 13 residues long. The CDR3 loop is CASSLPRVDTQYF. CDR3 DNA: TGTGCCAGCAGCTTGCCCCGGGTAGATACGCAGTATTTT.

Details on this clonotype: A single base separates this from a much larger clone, so it may be a read error. The chain recombines TRBV4-2 with TRBJ2-7; possibly TRBD2 for D (6 bases). In germline, CDR1 is LGHNA, CDR2 YNFKEQ. This CDR3 has 16 residues. Trimming took 3 bases from V and 3 from J, leaving 18 bases between them. The CDR3 is CASSHGSLDYVYEQYF. In DNA form, the CDR3 reads TGTGCCAGCAGCCATGGGAGTTTGGACTACGTCTACGAGCAGTACTTC.

The chain couples TRBV6-5 to TRBJ2-7; a possible D gene is TRBD1 (6 bases). With 0 bases removed from V and 3 bases from J, the gap between germline ends came to 12 bases. Germline CDR1 and CDR2: MNHEY and SVGAGI. CDR3 length: 15 residues. The CDR3 loop is CASSYSWDNLYEQYF. The CDR3 DNA reads as TGTGCCAGCAGTTACTCTTGGGACAACCTCTACGAGCAGTACTTC.

Comment on this clonotype: This likely comes from a read error, as the CDR3 has no conserved phenylalanine or tryptophan at its end. This rearrangement joins TRBV10-3 to TRBJ2-7; D is unresolved. Germline-derived CDR1 and CDR2 are ENHRY and SYGVKD. V was clipped by 6 bases and J by 9 bases, with 18 bases between them. CDR3 length: 13 residues. CDR3 protein: CAIRDQSLSGQYL. The CDR3 DNA reads TGTGCCATCAGAGACCAATCGCTCTCCGGGCAGTACCTC.

In regard to this clonotype: Without the conserved terminal phenylalanine or tryptophan, this CDR3 likely stems from a read error. The chain has TRBV11-2 and TRBJ2-3; perhaps TRBD1 as D (6 bases). This CDR3 spans 19 amino acids. Germline CDR1 reads SGHAT; CDR2 reads FQNNGV. In DNA form, the CDR3 reads TGTGCCAGCAGCCTCACATCAGTACAGGGATTGTTGAGCACAGATATGCAGTATGTT. Its protein product is CASSLTSVQGLLSTDMQYV.

About this clonotype: Compared with germline, one end of the junction differs, possibly owing to a read error. The chain links TRBV11-2 to TRBJ2-7; D is ambiguous. CDR1 SGHAT and CDR2 FQNNGV come from the germline V gene. The CDR3 is made up of 14 amino acids. CDR3 loop: CASSHIGRTYEQYF. In nucleotides, the CDR3 is TGTGCCAGCAGCCATATAGGACGAACCTATGAGCAGTACTTC.

As to this clonotype: Because it lacks the conserved phenylalanine or tryptophan at the end, this CDR3 is likely a read error. The V and J genes are TRBV6-1 and TRBJ2-3; D is unclear. V was pared by 1 base and J by 1 base, with 21 bases between. The CDR3 is made up of 19 amino acids. The germline V gene has CDR1 MNHNS and CDR2 SASEGT. The CDR3 spells CASSEVIVPSGFGTDTQYL. The CDR3 bases are TGTGCCAGCAGTGAAGTGATAGTACCAAGTGGGTTCGGCACAGATACGCAGTATTTG.

As regards this clonotype: The junction differs from germline at one of its ends, possibly a read error. The chain couples TRBV6-1 to TRBJ2-7; 7 bases line up with TRBD2. This CDR3 has 15 residues. Germline V gives CDR1 MNHNS, CDR2 SASEGT. The chain's CDR3 is CASSEARGETYKQYF. CDR3 nucleotide sequence: TGTGCCAGCAGTGAAGCTCGGGGGGAGACCTACAAGCAGTACTTC.

This clonotype is a singleton in its sample. A read error may be the cause here, since a much bigger clone is one base away. This chain uses TRBV5-4 with TRBJ2-5; perhaps TRBD1 as D (5 bases). The CDR3 spans 16 residues. CDR1 and CDR2 (germline): SGHNT, YYREEE (reference sequence). The V and J ends lost 2 bases and 2 bases respectively, with 16 bases between them. CDR3 amino acids: CASSFGGHGSQETQYF. CDR3 nucleotides: TGTGCCAGCAGCTTTGGTGGACATGGTAGTCAAGAGACCCAGTACTTC.

Comment on this clonotype: At one boundary the junction diverges from the germline segment, which might be a read error. This chain uses TRBV11-2 with TRBJ2-7; 11 positions agree with TRBD2. This CDR3 region has 15 residues. Germline V gene data show CDR1 as SGHAT and CDR2 as FQNNGV. The CDR3 nucleotides read TGTGCCAGCAGCCCTTCCGGGACTAGCGGCTATGAGCGGTACTTC. Residues: CASSPSGTSGYERYF.

The J gene is TRBJ1-5, the V gene TRBV24-1; D may be TRBD1 (6 bases). The CDR3 has 14 amino acids. Germline V gene sequence: CDR1 KGHDR, CDR2 SFDVKD. Trimming left V 10 bases short and J 7 bases short, with 19 bases between. For the CDR3, the DNA is TGTGCCACATCGGACAGTGGGGGGAGGCAGCCCCAGCATTTT. Translation gives CATSDSGGRQPQHF.

The V gene is TRBV29-1, the J gene TRBJ2-3; D call uncertain. Per the germline V gene, CDR1 is SQVTM and CDR2 is ANQGSEA. Trimming took off 4 bases at V and 4 bases at J, with 24 bases between the two ends. The CDR3 spans 17 residues. DNA of the CDR3: TGCAGCGTTGGGCAAACCCCGGACGGAAGCCTTGCAGATACGCAGTATTTT. Protein: CSVGQTPDGSLADTQYF.

In the case of this clonotype: A single base separates this from a much larger clone, so it may be a read error. The conserved phenylalanine or tryptophan is not found at the CDR3 terminus, so this likely reflects a read error. The gene calls are TRBV6-2 or TRBV6-3 and TRBJ2-7; possible D gene TRBD2, 6 bases. The CDR3 has 16 residues. Trimming took 4 bases from V and 3 from J, leaving 19 bases between them. Per germline, CDR1 MNHEY and CDR2 SVGEGT. This CDR3 is CASSFQPSGPYYEQYL. The CDR3 nucleotides are TGTGCCAGCAGTTTCCAACCAAGCGGGCCGTACTACGAGCAGTACCTC.

This clonotype has just a few counts. The chain joins TRBV4-1 to TRBJ1-6; 7 nucleotides align to TRBD1. Germline CDR1 MGHRA, CDR2 YSYEKL. After removal of 1 base from V and 7 bases from J, the junction contained 4 bases not matched to a gene. The CDR3 length is 15 residues. CDR3 in amino acids: CASSQVPGGNSPLHF. The CDR3 DNA reads as TGCGCCAGCAGCCAAGTTCCAGGGGGGAATTCACCCCTCCACTTT.

V gene TRBV10-1 combines with J gene TRBJ2-3, with 7 nucleotides matching TRBD2. The V and J ends lost 5 bases and 6 bases, in that order; junction bases with no gene match: 8. The germline V gene encodes CDR1 WNHNN and CDR2 SYGVQD (reference sequence). The CDR3 is 14 amino acids. The CDR3 region is CASSYTGGSDTQYF. The CDR3 region has the DNA TGCGCCAGCAGTTATACCGGCGGGAGTGATACGCAGTATTTT.

This chain uses TRBV11-1 with TRBJ2-1; D gene uncertain. Germline V lookup: CDR1 SGHAT, CDR2 FQDESV (reference sequence). V gave up 2 bases and J gave up 0 bases, with 14 bases separating them. CDR3 size: 17 residues. The CDR3 spells CASSLRAAVSSYNEQFF. CDR3 DNA: TGTGCCAGCAGCTTAAGGGCGGCGGTTAGCTCCTACAATGAGCAGTTCTTC.

This clonotype was seen at least ten times. The genes are TRBV11-2 and TRBJ2-3; 11 positions match TRBD2. Germline lookup yields CDR1 SGHAT and CDR2 FQNNGV. J lost 7 bases, V lost 0 bases, and 9 bases had no gene match. CDR3 length: 17 residues. The CDR3 protein is CASSLEGTSGSGYTQYF. The CDR3 DNA reads TGTGCCAGCAGCTTAGAGGGGACTAGCGGAAGTGGGTATACGCAGTATTTT.

To note about this clonotype: A much larger clone sits a single nucleotide away, making a read error possible. The V call is TRBV6-1, the J call TRBJ1-2, with 8 bases fitting TRBD1. Looked up from germline, CDR1 is MNHNS and CDR2 is SASEGT. The CDR3 spans 15 residues. CDR3 sequence reads: CANSEPGQENYGYTF. CDR3 coding DNA: TGTGCCAACAGTGAACCGGGACAGGAAAACTATGGCTACACCTTC.

Note on this clonotype: Here the CDR3 omits its conserved ending phenylalanine or tryptophan, so a read error is the likely source. V usage is TRBV10-3 and J usage is TRBJ2-1; 9 bases line up with TRBD1. J lost 9 bases, V lost 6 bases, and 6 bases had no gene match. CDR3 length: 13 amino acids. Germline loops: CDR1 ENHRY, CDR2 SYGVKD. Here the CDR3 DNA reads TGTGCCATCAGGGGACAGGGTCGAGGTGAGCAGTTCTTA. Translation: CAIRGQGRGEQFL.

The chain uses TRBV11-1 and TRBJ2-4; 7 bases line up with TRBD1. Germline-derived CDR1 and CDR2 are SGHAT and FQDESV (reference sequence). The CDR3 loop spans 20 amino acids. V was pared by 5 bases and J by 3 bases, with 22 bases of the junction left unmatched. This CDR3 is CASSEDRRSFWDVSKNIQYF. As DNA, the CDR3 is TGTGCCAGCAGCGAGGACAGGCGGAGTTTCTGGGACGTTAGCAAAAACATTCAGTACTTC. The complete variable domain, with remaining parts taken from reference TRBV11-1 and TRBJ2-4, reads EAEVAQSPRYKITEKSQAVAFWCDPISGHATLYWYRQILGQGPELLVQFQDESVVDDSQLPKDRFSAERLKGVDSTLKIQPAELGDSAMYLCASSEDRRSFWDVSKNIQYFGAGTRLSVL.

Details on this clonotype: This may be a read error, as it is one base from a much larger clone. The genes are TRBV5-4 and TRBJ2-1, with 9 positions matching TRBD2. The CDR3 is 17 residues long. Germline V gene lookup returns CDR1 SGHNT and CDR2 YYREEE (reference sequence). With 3 bases clipped from V and 4 bases from J, the junction kept 11 bases outside the gene matches. The CDR3 loop reads CASSWAVGTSRYNEQFF. The CDR3 nucleotides are TGTGCCAGCAGCTGGGCAGTTGGGACTAGCCGATACAATGAGCAGTTCTTC. The full variable domain, rest sourced from reference TRBV5-4 and TRBJ2-1, is ETGVTQSPTHLIKTRGQQVTLRCSSQSGHNTVSWYQQALGQGPQFIFQYYREEENGRGNFPPRFSGLQFPNYSSELNVNALELDDSALYLCASSWAVGTSRYNEQFFGPGTRLTVL.

Remarks on this clonotype: Without the conserved terminal phenylalanine or tryptophan, this CDR3 likely stems from a read error. This sequence joins TRBV11-2 and TRBJ2-5; 7 bases align to TRBD2. CDR3 length: 17 residues. The V gene's germline CDR1 is SGHAT and CDR2 FQNNGV. The J segment lost 5 bases and the V segment lost 1 base, leaving 13 bases of the junction unmatched. DNA of the CDR3: TGTGCCAGCAGCTTAGGCGGGACTACCTCATGGCGGGAGACCCAGTACTCC. As protein: CASSLGGTTSWRETQYS.

This clonotype has only a few counts. The chain links TRBV14 to TRBJ2-1; D call uncertain. Germline V gene data show CDR1 as SGHDN and CDR2 as FVKESK. The CDR3 loop spans 14 amino acids. The ends were cut back, 4 bases at V and 6 bases at J, with 13 bases in the middle. CDR3 loop: CASSRFVGPNEQFF. In DNA, the CDR3 is TGTGCCAGCAGCCGCTTCGTTGGGCCCAATGAGCAGTTCTTC.